The 9 T cell receptor beta chains below were found in one sample sequenced in a study of blood T cell repertoires in COVID-19. Measured with immunoSEQ multiplex PCR; TCRdb has only the in-frame clones, and not every one. The sample lists about 250,000 clones, roughly nine tenths occurring once. Material: peripheral blood. All receptors come from a man between 18 and 29 years old with active or convalescent COVID-19.

In its sample, this clone was seen a few times. The J gene is TRBJ1-2, the V gene TRBV19; TRBD1 matches at 8 bases. There are 15 residues in the CDR3. The J segment lost 6 bases and the V segment lost 5 bases, leaving 11 bases of the junction unmatched. Germline V gene sequence: CDR1 LNHDA, CDR2 SQIVND (reference sequence). The DNA of the CDR3 is TGTGCCAGTAGTCCCTCGACAGGGGCGTCTCATGGCTACACCTTC. It yields the protein CASSPSTGASHGYTF.

The CDR3 here is CASSLGLAGGQTYEQYF. CDR3 coding DNA: TGTGCCAGCAGCTTAGGACTAGCGGGGGGCCAAACCTACGAGCAGTACTTC. The V gene is TRBV5-4, the J gene TRBJ2-7, with 14 bases that match TRBD2. The ends lost 2 bases at V and 2 bases at J; junction bases unmatched: 6. In germline, CDR1 is SGHNT, CDR2 YYREEE (reference sequence). The CDR3 has 17 residues.

This clone was recorded only once. The gene calls are TRBV6-5 and TRBJ2-5, with TRBD2 matching over 7 bases. Looked up from germline, CDR1 is MNHEY and CDR2 is SVGAGI. V lost 5 bases to trimming and J lost 5 bases; unmatched junction nucleotides: 8. The CDR3 covers 14 residues. The CDR3 here is CASSPPGSGETQYF. The CDR3 coding sequence is TGTGCCAGCAGTCCGCCCGGTAGCGGGGAGACCCAGTACTTC.

The chain recombines TRBV18 with TRBJ2-1, with 9 nucleotides matching TRBD2. In germline, CDR1 is KGHSH, CDR2 LQKENI. V dropped 3 bases and J dropped 15; count of bases not matched to a gene: 6. This CDR3 spans 12 amino acids. The CDR3 loop is CASSPTGTSPFF. The DNA of the CDR3 is TGTGCCAGCTCACCGACCGGGACTAGCCCGTTCTTC.

In DNA, the CDR3 is TGCAGTGCTAGTCGGCTAGCGGGAGCCTACGAGCAGTACTTC. Translated: CSASRLAGAYEQYF. The chain is built from TRBV20-1 and TRBJ2-7; 10 bases align to TRBD2. The length of the CDR3 is 14 residues. Germline V gene lookup returns CDR1 DFQATT and CDR2 SNEGSKA (reference sequence). J was trimmed by 2 bases and V by 3 bases; bases with no gene match: 4.

This chain joins TRBV5-1 and TRBJ2-1, with 10 positions matching TRBD2. The CDR3 totals 15 residues. The V gene's germline CDR1 is SGHRS and CDR2 YFSETQ. The trim removed 0 bases at V and 7 bases at J, leaving 4 bases unmatched. CDR3 bases: TGCGCCAGCAGCTTGGGACTAGCGGGTCTAAATGAGCAGTTCTTC. This gives the protein CASSLGLAGLNEQFF.

The chain carries TRBV2 and TRBJ1-1; tentative D call: TRBD1 (6 bases). Looked up from germline, CDR1 is SNHLY and CDR2 is FYNNEI. This CDR3 contains 14 residues. Trimming stripped 4 bases from V and 0 bases from J, with 9 bases between. CDR3 in DNA: TGTGCCAGCAGTGGACAGGTTTTGAACACTGAAGCTTTCTTT. Protein: CASSGQVLNTEAFF. The whole variable domain, remainder taken from reference TRBV2 and TRBJ1-1, is EPEVTQTPSHQVTQMGQEVILRCVPISNHLYFYWYRQILGQKVEFLVSFYNNEISEKSEIFDDQFSVERPDGSNFTLKIRSTKLEDSAMYFCASSGQVLNTEAFFGQGTRLTVV.

This clone was counted a few times. The CDR3 region is CASSKKRGDRWPYEQYF. CDR3 nucleotides: TGTGCCAGCAGCAAAAAGAGGGGAGACAGGTGGCCCTACGAGCAGTACTTC. The chain is built from TRBV21-1 and TRBJ2-7; whether TRBD1, the table's D call, matches the DNA was not checked. TRBV21-1 counts as a pseudogene. CDR3 length: 17 residues.

This rearrangement joins TRBV29-1 to TRBJ2-3; TRBD2 matches at 9 bases. Trimming took 6 bases from V and 3 from J; bases not matched to a gene: 4. The germline CDR1 and CDR2 sequences are SQVTM and ANQGSEA. The CDR3 consists of 13 residues. CDR3: CSVIAGDTDTQYF. In DNA, the CDR3 is TGCAGCGTCATAGCGGGAGATACAGATACGCAGTATTTT.